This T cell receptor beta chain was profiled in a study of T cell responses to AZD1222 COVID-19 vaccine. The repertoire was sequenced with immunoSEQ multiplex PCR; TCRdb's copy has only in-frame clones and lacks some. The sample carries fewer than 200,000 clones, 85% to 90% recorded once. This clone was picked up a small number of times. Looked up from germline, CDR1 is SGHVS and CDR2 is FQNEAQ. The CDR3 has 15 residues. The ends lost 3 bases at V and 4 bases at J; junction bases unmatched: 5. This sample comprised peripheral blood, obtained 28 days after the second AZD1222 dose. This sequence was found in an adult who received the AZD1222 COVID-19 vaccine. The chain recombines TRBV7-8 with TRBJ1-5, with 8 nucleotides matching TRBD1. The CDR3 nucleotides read TGTGCCAGCAGCTTGACAGGGGCAAAGAATCAGCCCCAGCATTTT. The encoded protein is CASSLTGAKNQPQHF.